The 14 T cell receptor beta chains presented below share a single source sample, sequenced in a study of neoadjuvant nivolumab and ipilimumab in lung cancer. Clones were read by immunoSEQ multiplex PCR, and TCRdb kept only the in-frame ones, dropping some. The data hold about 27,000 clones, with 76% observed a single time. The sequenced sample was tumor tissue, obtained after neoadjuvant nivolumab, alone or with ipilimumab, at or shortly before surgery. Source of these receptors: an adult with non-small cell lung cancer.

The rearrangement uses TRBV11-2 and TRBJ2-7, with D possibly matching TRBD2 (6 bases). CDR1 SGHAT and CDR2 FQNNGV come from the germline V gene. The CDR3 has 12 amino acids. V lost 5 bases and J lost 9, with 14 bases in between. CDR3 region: CASSPRRRAQYF. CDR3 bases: TGTGCCAGCAGCCCAAGACGGAGGGCGCAGTACTTC.

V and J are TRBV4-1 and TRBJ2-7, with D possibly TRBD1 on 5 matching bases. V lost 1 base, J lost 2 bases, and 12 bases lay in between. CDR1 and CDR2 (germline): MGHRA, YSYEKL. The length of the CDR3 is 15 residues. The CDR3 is CASSQVFDSPYEQYF. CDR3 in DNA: TGCGCCAGCAGCCAAGTCTTTGACAGTCCCTACGAGCAGTACTTC.

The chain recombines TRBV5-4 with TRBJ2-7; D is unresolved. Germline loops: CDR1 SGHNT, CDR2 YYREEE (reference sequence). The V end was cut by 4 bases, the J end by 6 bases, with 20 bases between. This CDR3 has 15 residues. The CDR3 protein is CASSRSGAQVSEQYF. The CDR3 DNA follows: TGTGCCAGCAGCCGGTCCGGTGCCCAAGTCTCCGAGCAGTACTTC. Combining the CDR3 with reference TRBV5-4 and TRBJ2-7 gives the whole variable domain ETGVTQSPTHLIKTRGQQVTLRCSSQSGHNTVSWYQQALGQGPQFIFQYYREEENGRGNFPPRFSGLQFPNYSSELNVNALELDDSALYLCASSRSGAQVSEQYFGPGTRLTVT.

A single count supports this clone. The CDR3 loop is CASRPSGAAGYTF. The DNA for the CDR3 is TGTGCCAGCCGCCCTTCCGGGGCGGCCGGCTACACCTTC. This chain connects TRBV6-1 to TRBJ1-2; the D gene is possibly TRBD1 (5 bases). The length of the CDR3 is 13 residues. Germline-derived CDR1 and CDR2 are MNHNS and SASEGT. V was pared by 8 bases and J by 8 bases, with 18 bases between.

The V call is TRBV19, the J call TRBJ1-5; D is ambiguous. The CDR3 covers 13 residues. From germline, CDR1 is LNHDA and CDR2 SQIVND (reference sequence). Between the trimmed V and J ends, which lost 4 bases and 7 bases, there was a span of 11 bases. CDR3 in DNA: TGTGCCAGTAGTAGGTCCGGGGTCCAGCCCCAGCATTTT. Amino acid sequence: CASSRSGVQPQHF.

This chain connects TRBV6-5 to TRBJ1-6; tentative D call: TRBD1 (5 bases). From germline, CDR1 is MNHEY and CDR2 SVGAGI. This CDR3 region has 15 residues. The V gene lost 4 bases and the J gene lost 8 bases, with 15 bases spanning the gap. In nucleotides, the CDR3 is TGTGCCAGCAGTTTCAGTCGGTGGGGGGATTCACCCCTCCACTTT. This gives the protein CASSFSRWGDSPLHF.

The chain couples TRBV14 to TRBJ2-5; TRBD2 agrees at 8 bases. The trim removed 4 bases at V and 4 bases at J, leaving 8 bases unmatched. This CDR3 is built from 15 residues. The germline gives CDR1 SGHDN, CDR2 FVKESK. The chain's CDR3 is CASSPPASGGETQYF. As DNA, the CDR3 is TGTGCCAGCAGCCCGCCGGCCAGCGGGGGAGAGACCCAGTACTTC.

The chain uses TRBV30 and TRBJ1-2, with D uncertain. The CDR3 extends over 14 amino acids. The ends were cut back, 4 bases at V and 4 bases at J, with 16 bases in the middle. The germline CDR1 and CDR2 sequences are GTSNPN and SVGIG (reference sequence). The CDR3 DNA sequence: TGTGCCTGGAACCCTCAGACGGCCTTCTATGGCTACACCTTC. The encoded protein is CAWNPQTAFYGYTF.

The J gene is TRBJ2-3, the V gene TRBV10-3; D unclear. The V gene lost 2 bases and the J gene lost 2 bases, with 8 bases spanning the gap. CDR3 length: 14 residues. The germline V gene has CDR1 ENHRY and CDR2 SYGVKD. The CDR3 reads CAISERTYTDTQYF. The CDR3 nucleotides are TGTGCCATCAGTGAGCGAACTTACACAGATACGCAGTATTTT.

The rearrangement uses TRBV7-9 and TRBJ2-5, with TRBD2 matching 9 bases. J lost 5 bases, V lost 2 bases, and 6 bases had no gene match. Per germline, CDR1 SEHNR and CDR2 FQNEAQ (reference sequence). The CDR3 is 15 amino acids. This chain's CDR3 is CASSLLAGPEETQYF. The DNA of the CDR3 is TGTGCCAGCAGCTTACTAGCGGGGCCCGAGGAGACCCAGTACTTC.

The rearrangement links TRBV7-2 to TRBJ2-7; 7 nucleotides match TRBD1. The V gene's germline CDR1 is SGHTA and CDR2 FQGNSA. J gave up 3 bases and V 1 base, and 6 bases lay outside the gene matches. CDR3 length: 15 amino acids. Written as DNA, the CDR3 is TGTGCCAGCAGCTTAGGAGGGGCAGGGGGCTACGAGCAGTACTTC. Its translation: CASSLGGAGGYEQYF. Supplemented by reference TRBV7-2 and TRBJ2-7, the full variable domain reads GAGVSQSPSNKVTEKGKDVELRCDPISGHTALYWYRQSLGQGLEFLIYFQGNSAPDKSGLPSDRFSAERTGGSVSTLTIQRTQQEDSAVYLCASSLGGAGGYEQYFGPGTRLTVT.

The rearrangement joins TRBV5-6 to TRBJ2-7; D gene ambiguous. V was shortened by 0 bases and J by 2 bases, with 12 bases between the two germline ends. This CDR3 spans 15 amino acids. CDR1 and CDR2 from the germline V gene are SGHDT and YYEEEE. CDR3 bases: TGTGCCAGCAGCTTGGGTCAGATCCGCGCCTACGAGCAGTACTTC. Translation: CASSLGQIRAYEQYF.

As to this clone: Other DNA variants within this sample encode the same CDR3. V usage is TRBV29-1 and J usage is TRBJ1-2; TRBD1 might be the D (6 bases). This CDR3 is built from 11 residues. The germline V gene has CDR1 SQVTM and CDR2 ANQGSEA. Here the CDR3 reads CSARTAYGYTF. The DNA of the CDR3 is TGCAGTGCCCGGACAGCTTATGGCTACACCTTC.

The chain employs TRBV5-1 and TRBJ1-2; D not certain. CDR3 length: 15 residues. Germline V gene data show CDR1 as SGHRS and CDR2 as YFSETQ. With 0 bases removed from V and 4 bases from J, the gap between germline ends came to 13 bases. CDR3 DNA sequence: TGCGCCAGCAGCTTGGTCGGGGAGGCTACCTATGGCTACACCTTC. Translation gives CASSLVGEATYGYTF.